The 30 T cell receptor beta chains below were found in one sample sequenced in a study of T cell responses to AZD1222 COVID-19 vaccine. Profiled with immunoSEQ multiplex PCR; TCRdb holds only in-frame clones, not every one. The data show 110,000 or so clones, 86% seen once. This sample comprised peripheral blood, obtained on day 0 of AZD1222 vaccination. Every receptor here comes from an adult in good health.

The chain couples TRBV6-5 to TRBJ2-5; tentatively, D is TRBD2 (7 bases). V dropped 11 bases and J dropped 5 bases, with 15 bases sitting between them. Germline CDR1 reads MNHEY; CDR2 reads SVGAGI. The CDR3 extends over 12 amino acids. CDR3 residues: CARWGRGETQYF. The CDR3 region has the DNA TGTGCCCGTTGGGGGCGGGGGGAGACCCAGTACTTC.

The V gene is TRBV28, the J gene TRBJ1-5; TRBD1 aligns across 7 bases. Germline-derived CDR1 and CDR2 are MDHEN and SYDVKM. CDR3 size: 15 residues. V lost 6 bases and J lost 6; bases outside the gene matches: 11. The CDR3 sequence: CASRAGQMGVQPQHF. CDR3 in DNA: TGTGCCAGCAGGGCGGGACAGATGGGGGTTCAGCCCCAGCATTTT.

The genes are TRBV4-2 and TRBJ1-6; D is unclear. The V gene's germline CDR1 is LGHNA and CDR2 YNFKEQ. This CDR3 has 18 residues. V dropped 2 bases and J dropped 7 bases, with 21 bases sitting between them. The CDR3 loop reads CASSQTTLREGRNSPLHF. CDR3 nucleotide sequence: TGTGCCAGCAGCCAAACAACTCTCCGGGAAGGGCGGAATTCACCCCTCCACTTT.

CDR3: CASSPWAVYEQYF. As DNA, the CDR3 is TGTGCCAGCAGCCCATGGGCAGTTTACGAGCAGTACTTC. The chain joins TRBV28 to TRBJ2-7; D call uncertain. The CDR3 is 13 amino acids. V lost 6 bases to trimming and J lost 4 bases, with 13 bases between them. CDR1 is MDHEN and CDR2 is SYDVKM in the germline V gene.

This chain links TRBV9 with TRBJ2-2; 8 bases agree with TRBD2. The CDR3 spans 14 residues. Germline CDR1 reads SGDLS; CDR2 reads YYNGEE. V trimming: 5 bases; J trimming: 1 base; junction bases outside the gene matches: 1. Here the CDR3 reads CASRSGGNTGELFF. CDR3 bases: TGTGCCAGCAGGAGCGGGGGGAACACCGGGGAGCTGTTTTTT. Together with reference TRBV9 and TRBJ2-2, the CDR3 gives the full variable domain: DSGVTQTPKHLITATGQRVTLRCSPRSGDLSVYWYQQSLDQGLQFLIQYYNGEERAKGNILERFSAQQFPDLHSELNLSSLELGDSALYFCASRSGGNTGELFFGEGSRLTVL.

The chain is built from TRBV9 and TRBJ1-1, with 7 bases fitting TRBD1. This CDR3 has 15 residues. The germline V gene encodes CDR1 SGDLS and CDR2 YYNGEE. The V segment lost 2 bases and the J segment 3 bases; nucleotides outside the gene matches: 7. The chain's CDR3 is CASSVAPGQHTEAFF. DNA for the CDR3: TGTGCCAGCAGCGTTGCTCCGGGACAGCACACTGAAGCTTTCTTT.

V is TRBV7-2 and J is TRBJ1-1, with D uncertain. The CDR3 spans 15 residues. V dropped 0 bases and J dropped 1 base, with 9 bases sitting between them. Germline V gives CDR1 SGHTA, CDR2 FQGNSA. The CDR3 is CASSLALAKNTEAFF. CDR3 sequence (DNA): TGTGCCAGCAGCTTAGCGCTGGCGAAGAACACTGAAGCTTTCTTT.

This sequence joins TRBV10-3 and TRBJ1-1, with D hard to call. V was cut by 7 bases and J by 0 bases, with 9 bases left in between. The germline gives CDR1 ENHRY, CDR2 SYGVKD. The CDR3 loop spans 13 amino acids. CDR3 loop: CAINGQVNTEAFF. The CDR3, as DNA: TGTGCCATCAATGGCCAAGTGAACACTGAAGCTTTCTTT.

The V call is TRBV2, the J call TRBJ1-5; D is possibly TRBD1 (5 bases). The CDR3 runs 15 residues. Trimming shortened V by 7 bases and J by 7 bases, and 20 bases separated the two germline ends. Germline values: CDR1 SNHLY, CDR2 FYNNEI. CDR3 DNA: TGTGCCAGCACTCCGCGGGCCTCCGGGGCACAGCCCCAGCATTTT. Protein product: CASTPRASGAQPQHF.

This sequence joins TRBV30 and TRBJ1-3; TRBD1 is a possible D gene (5 bases). This CDR3 spans 14 amino acids. Trimming left V 2 bases short and J 7 bases short, with 15 bases between. The germline V gene encodes CDR1 GTSNPN and CDR2 SVGIG (reference sequence). In nucleotides, the CDR3 is TGTGCCTGGAGTCCAACGGGGGGGGAGAACACCATATATTTT. As protein: CAWSPTGGENTIYF. Variable domain in full (rest from reference TRBV30 and TRBJ1-3): SQTIHQWPATLVQPVGSPLSLECTVEGTSNPNLYWYRQAAGRGLQLLFYSVGIGQISSEVPQNLSASRPQDRQFILSSKKLLLSDSGFYLCAWSPTGGENTIYFGEGSWLTVV.

To note about this clone: This same CDR3 is encoded by further DNA sequences in the sample. The gene calls are TRBV4-2 and TRBJ2-7; 11 positions match TRBD1. The CDR3 extends over 16 amino acids. The germline V gene encodes CDR1 LGHNA and CDR2 YNFKEQ. Trimming at V came to 0 bases and at J to 5 bases, leaving 6 bases not matched to a gene. Written as DNA, the CDR3 is TGTGCCAGCAGCCAAGAAGGACAGGGGGCTCTCAACGAGCAGTACTTC. Residues: CASSQEGQGALNEQYF.

This clone was picked up one time. The gene calls are TRBV19 and TRBJ1-5; 7 bases agree with TRBD1. CDR1 is LNHDA and CDR2 is SQIVND in the germline V gene (reference sequence). The CDR3 covers 12 residues. J lost 7 bases, V lost 9 bases, and 6 bases had no gene match. The CDR3 DNA follows: TGTGCCAGCAACAGGGGCGGCCAGCCCCAGCATTTT. This translates into CASNRGGQPQHF.

This clone was seen only once. V usage is TRBV3-1 (or the pseudogene TRBV3-2) and J usage is TRBJ2-7; a weak D match, TRBD2 (7 bases). The germline gives CDR1 LGHDT, CDR2 YNNKEL (reference sequence). The CDR3 runs to 15 residues. The V end was cut by 3 bases, the J end by 2 bases, with 14 bases between. The CDR3 sequence is CASSQGGGGPYEQYF. The CDR3 DNA sequence: TGTGCCAGCAGCCAGGGGGGCGGGGGCCCCTACGAGCAGTACTTC.

The genes are TRBV6-5 and TRBJ1-1; 11 positions agree with TRBD1. J lost 4 bases, V lost 8 bases, and 3 bases had no gene match. Germline CDR1 reads MNHEY; CDR2 reads SVGAGI. CDR3 length: 13 residues. CDR3 nucleotides: TGTGCCAGCTCCGGGACAGGGGGCACTGAAGCTTTCTTT. Translated: CASSGTGGTEAFF.

The V gene is TRBV10-2, the J gene TRBJ1-5; no clear D gene. The CDR3 runs to 13 residues. V was pared by 1 base and J by 7 bases, with 8 bases between. Per germline, CDR1 WSHSY and CDR2 SAAADI. The CDR3 here is CASSEWVGQPQHF. In nucleotides, the CDR3 is TGCGCCAGCAGTGAGTGGGTGGGCCAGCCCCAGCATTTT.

The genes are TRBV2 and TRBJ1-1, with 7 bases fitting TRBD1. This CDR3 comprises 14 residues. Trimming removed 5 bases from V and 3 bases from J; junction bases left unmatched: 6. Germline V gene data show CDR1 as SNHLY and CDR2 as FYNNEI. The DNA for the CDR3 is TGTGCCAGCAGTCCGGACAGGCTCGACACTGAAGCTTTCTTT. Translation gives CASSPDRLDTEAFF. Filled out from reference TRBV2 and TRBJ1-1, the complete variable domain reads EPEVTQTPSHQVTQMGQEVILRCVPISNHLYFYWYRQILGQKVEFLVSFYNNEISEKSEIFDDQFSVERPDGSNFTLKIRSTKLEDSAMYFCASSPDRLDTEAFFGQGTRLTVV.

The rearrangement links TRBV27 to TRBJ2-7, with D perhaps being TRBD1 or TRBD2 (5 bases each). V lost 5 bases, J lost 3 bases, and 14 bases lay in between. CDR3 size: 14 residues. The germline gives CDR1 MNHEY, CDR2 SMNVEV (reference sequence). CDR3 sequence (DNA): TGTGCCAGCAGTCGCGACCGGGACGGCTACGAGCAGTACTTC. Its translation is CASSRDRDGYEQYF.

A remark on this clone: Other DNA variants within this sample encode the same CDR3. The chain couples TRBV6-5 to TRBJ1-2; tentative D call: TRBD1 (5 bases). V was shortened by 8 bases and J by 0 bases, with 7 bases between the two germline ends. Germline V gene lookup returns CDR1 MNHEY and CDR2 SVGAGI. This CDR3 spans 12 amino acids. The CDR3 is CASSRANYGYTF. DNA of the CDR3: TGTGCCAGCTCCAGGGCTAACTATGGCTACACCTTC.

V is TRBV27 and J is TRBJ2-7; unclear D gene. The CDR3 covers 13 residues. Germline lookup yields CDR1 MNHEY and CDR2 SMNVEV (reference sequence). Trimming took off 0 bases at V and 4 bases at J, with 7 bases between the two ends. CDR3: CASSLSNGYEQYF. As DNA, the CDR3 is TGTGCCAGCAGTTTATCTAACGGTTACGAGCAGTACTTC.

The chain carries TRBV11-2 and TRBJ2-2; D possibly corresponds to TRBD1 (6 bases). This CDR3 is built from 16 residues. Germline CDR1 is SGHAT and CDR2 is FQNNGV. The V end lost 4 bases, the J end lost 7 bases, and 19 bases lay between the germline ends. CDR3 protein: CASSYHMGQSFGELFF. The CDR3 DNA reads as TGTGCCAGCAGCTATCACATGGGACAATCGTTCGGGGAGCTGTTTTTT.

This chain's CDR3 is CATTETGRDYEQYF. The CDR3 nucleotides are TGTGCCACCACCGAGACAGGTAGAGACTACGAGCAGTACTTC. This chain links TRBV5-8 with TRBJ2-7; D may be TRBD1 (6 bases). Germline CDR1 is SGHTS and CDR2 is YDEGEE. V lost 9 bases to trimming and J lost 3 bases, with 19 bases between them. The CDR3 extends over 14 amino acids.

This clone has only one observation. This sequence joins TRBV5-1 and TRBJ2-7, with D perhaps matching TRBD2 (6 bases). From germline, CDR1 is SGHRS and CDR2 YFSETQ. The CDR3 covers 16 residues. The V gene lost 4 bases and the J gene lost 1 base, with 18 bases spanning the gap. The chain's CDR3 is CASSPGGTGRSYEQYF. The CDR3 DNA reads as TGCGCCAGCAGCCCGGGCGGGACTGGCAGGTCCTACGAGCAGTACTTC. Full variable domain (missing parts from reference TRBV5-1 and TRBJ2-7): KAGVTQTPRYLIKTRGQQVTLSCSPISGHRSVSWYQQTPGQGLQFLFEYFSETQRNKGNFPGRFSGRQFSNSRSEMNVSTLELGDSALYLCASSPGGTGRSYEQYFGPGTRLTVT.

The rearrangement joins TRBV5-5 to TRBJ1-4, with a weak D call TRBD1 (6 bases). The CDR3 extends over 20 amino acids. Trimming pared 0 bases from V and 0 bases from J, leaving 21 bases between. CDR1 is SGHKS, CDR2 YYEKEE, per germline (reference sequence). As DNA, the CDR3 is TGTGCCAGCAGCTTGGCCCCATACGCAGGGGTCGGAGCAACTAATGAAAAACTGTTTTTT. It codes for CASSLAPYAGVGATNEKLFF.

This clone showed up just a few times. The chain uses TRBV28 and TRBJ1-5, with D unresolved. The germline CDR1 and CDR2 sequences are MDHEN and SYDVKM. Trimming took 10 bases from V and 1 from J, leaving 14 bases between them. The CDR3 extends over 14 amino acids. CDR3 loop: CATHQGGSNQPQHF. The CDR3 bases are TGTGCCACCCACCAAGGAGGGAGCAATCAGCCCCAGCATTTT. Full variable domain (remainder filled in from reference TRBV28 and TRBJ1-5): DVKVTQSSRYLVKRTGEKVFLECVQDMDHENMFWYRQDPGLGLRLIYFSYDVKMKEKGDIPEGYSVSREKKERFSLILESASTNQTSMYLCATHQGGSNQPQHFGDGTRLSIL.

This clone was counted a single time. The chain links TRBV4-1 to TRBJ1-1, with no clear D. Germline-derived CDR1 and CDR2 are MGHRA and YSYEKL. The V gene lost 0 bases and the J gene lost 5 bases, with 4 bases spanning the gap. The CDR3 length is 12 residues. The CDR3 region is CASSQDGTEAFF. CDR3 sequence (DNA): TGCGCCAGCAGCCAAGATGGGACTGAAGCTTTCTTT.

The rearrangement links TRBV2 to TRBJ2-7; no reliable D call. This CDR3 has 14 residues. Germline V gene sequence: CDR1 SNHLY, CDR2 FYNNEI. The V end lost 10 bases, the J end lost 3 bases, and 19 bases lay between the germline ends. CDR3 sequence reads: CATTQRSLNYEQYF. CDR3 nucleotides: TGTGCCACCACCCAGCGCTCGCTGAACTACGAGCAGTACTTC.

The chain has TRBV5-4 and TRBJ1-2; 8 nucleotides match TRBD1. The length of the CDR3 is 14 residues. J gave up 8 bases and V 4 bases, and 10 bases lay outside the gene matches. Looked up from germline, CDR1 is SGHNT and CDR2 is YYREEE (reference sequence). The CDR3 sequence: CASSMGQEVRGYTF. The DNA for the CDR3 is TGTGCCAGCAGCATGGGACAGGAAGTAAGGGGCTACACCTTC.

CDR3 in amino acids: CASSFGTTQEAFF. For the CDR3, the DNA is TGCGCCAGCAGCTTTGGGACAACGCAAGAAGCTTTCTTT. The chain couples TRBV5-1 to TRBJ1-1; TRBD1 is a possible D gene (6 bases). CDR1 SGHRS and CDR2 YFSETQ come from the germline V gene. The CDR3 has 13 residues. The V and J ends lost 2 bases and 8 bases respectively, with 13 bases between them.

The chain recombines TRBV6-5 with TRBJ2-3; D is unresolved. Germline V CDR1 and CDR2: MNHEY, SVGAGI. Trimming took 6 bases from V and 1 from J, leaving 5 bases between them. The CDR3 consists of 12 residues. The CDR3: CASSRGTDTQYF. Written as DNA, the CDR3 is TGTGCCAGCAGCCGGGGCACAGATACGCAGTATTTT.

The V gene is TRBV5-1, the J gene TRBJ2-1; perhaps TRBD1 as D (7 bases). The germline CDR1 and CDR2 sequences are SGHRS and YFSETQ. V was trimmed by 5 bases and J by 6 bases, leaving 12 bases between them. This CDR3 is built from 13 residues. As DNA, the CDR3 is TGCGCCAGCAGGGGGGGACAGTCCAATGAGCAGTTCTTC. It is translated as CASRGGQSNEQFF.